This T cell receptor beta chain was found in a study of response to subunit inactivated influenza vaccine. Each CDR3 protein gets one entry after TCRdb re-called the RT-PCR reads with MiXCR. The data show 150,000 to 200,000 distinct CDR3 sequences, about 12% seen once. This clonotype was seen ten or more times. The V end lost 1 base, the J end lost 7 bases, and 14 bases lay between the germline ends. The germline CDR1 and CDR2 sequences are SGHTA and FQGNSA. This CDR3 has 15 amino acids. The same sample was also used in a study of T cells expressing NK-cell markers. As reported in that work: Making the TCR beta cDNA relied on 5'RACE template switching with UMIs.

The chain combines TRBV7-2 with TRBJ2-1; possible D gene TRBD2, 5 bases. This clonotype originated in a man in his forties or fifties who received an inactivated influenza vaccine. Material: CD8+ T cells sorted from PBMCs, obtained 12 days after vaccination. For the CDR3, the DNA is TGTGCCAGCAGCTTAGTTTTGGGCTGGAGGAATGAGCAGTTCTTC. This encodes CASSLVLGWRNEQFF.